The entry below gives a single T cell receptor (beta chain) sequence along with its context. The antigen remains undetermined. The source of the sample is a study of vaccination and CD4 T cells after COVID-19. The Oncomine TCR Beta short-read assay generated sequence data from the DNA of cultured CD4+ T cells. Using its own MiXCR run on the PCR reads, TCRdb lists one record per CDR3 protein. The table shows more than 15,000 distinct CDR3 sequences, with 30% to 40% occurring only once. Treatment given: roughly nine-day PBMC culture with coronavirus spike peptide pools or control peptides (ViraFEST assay). TCR sequencing followed the expansion of antigen-specific T cells with peptide pools in ViraFEST. CDR1 and CDR2 (germline): SGHTA, FQGNSA. The CDR3 length is 13 residues. The V and J ends lost 8 bases and 5 bases respectively, with 14 bases between them.

Material for sequencing was cultured CD4+ T cells from blood. The rearrangement joins TRBV7-2 to TRBJ2-3; D remains ambiguous. The TCR was taken from a human donor with COVID-19. This chain's CDR3 is CASDAPGRDTQYF. DNA of the CDR3: TGTGCCAGCGACGCCCCCGGAAGAGATACGCAGTATTTT.